This TCR beta chain stems from a study of control samples from healthy donors and cancer patients. Only in-frame clones appear in the TCRdb table, and some are missing; sequencing was by immunoSEQ multiplex PCR. This table holds 150,000 to 200,000 clones, around 90% found once. The CDR3 contains 14 residues. Per the germline V gene, CDR1 is LNHDA and CDR2 is SQIVND (reference sequence). J lost 3 bases, V lost 1 base, and 2 bases had no gene match. This receptor was obtained from a woman in her forties or fifties in good health. Sequenced material: blood. The chain uses TRBV19 and TRBJ2-7; 8 bases agree with TRBD2. The CDR3 DNA follows: TGTGCCAGTAGTATAGTCGGGAGGGTCTACGAGCAGTACTTC. It specifies CASSIVGRVYEQYF.